These 27 T cell receptor beta chains came from one sample sequenced in a study of T cell responses to AZD1222 COVID-19 vaccine. Clones were sequenced by immunoSEQ multiplex PCR, and TCRdb holds only the in-frame ones, with some missing. The sample lists around 120,000 clones; around 88% were seen once. The specimen comprised peripheral blood, sampled on day 0 of AZD1222 vaccination. Receptor source: an adult in good health.

Here the CDR3 reads CASSLQGGGQPQHF. Here the CDR3 DNA reads TGCGCCAGCAGCTTACAGGGGGGAGGTCAGCCCCAGCATTTT. The rearrangement uses TRBV5-1 and TRBJ1-5, with 8 bases that match TRBD1. The CDR3 runs to 14 residues. CDR1 is SGHRS and CDR2 is YFSETQ in the germline V gene. J lost 6 bases, V lost 2 bases, and 4 bases had no gene match.

This clone was seen a single time. The genes are TRBV29-1 and TRBJ1-2; tentative D call: TRBD1 (5 bases). The CDR3 runs 14 residues. V lost 1 base and J 2 bases, leaving 11 bases between the germline ends. Germline values: CDR1 SQVTM, CDR2 ANQGSEA. CDR3 coding DNA: TGCAGCGTTGAAGCGGTGCAGGGAAACTATGGCTACACCTTC. Translated: CSVEAVQGNYGYTF.

This chain joins TRBV7-9 and TRBJ1-1; D gene uncertain. The germline V gene encodes CDR1 SEHNR and CDR2 FQNEAQ (reference sequence). V dropped 2 bases and J dropped 6 bases, with 13 bases sitting between them. The CDR3 spans 14 residues. CDR3 region: CASSLREESAEAFF. CDR3 DNA: TGTGCCAGCAGCTTACGGGAAGAAAGCGCTGAAGCTTTCTTT.

The chain employs TRBV9 and TRBJ1-3, with TRBD1 matching over 9 bases. This CDR3 has 16 residues. V shed 0 bases, J shed 3 bases, and the junction held 4 bases outside the gene matches. The germline V gene has CDR1 SGDLS and CDR2 YYNGEE. CDR3 amino acids: CASSVVGQGFGNTIYF. The CDR3 DNA follows: TGTGCCAGCAGCGTAGTTGGACAGGGGTTTGGAAACACCATATATTTT.

The chain employs TRBV7-6 and TRBJ1-1, with D uncertain. The CDR3 is 14 amino acids. Looked up from germline, CDR1 is SGHVS and CDR2 is FNYEAQ. V was pared by 2 bases and J by 2 bases, with 9 bases between. This CDR3 is CASSLSPVNTEAFF. For the CDR3, the DNA is TGTGCCAGCAGCTTATCGCCTGTAAACACTGAAGCTTTCTTT.

The chain joins TRBV24-1 to TRBJ2-3, with no clear D. Trimming took off 4 bases at V and 5 bases at J, with 6 bases between the two ends. Germline V gene lookup returns CDR1 KGHDR and CDR2 SFDVKD. The CDR3 sequence is 12 residues long. In nucleotides, the CDR3 is TGTGCCACCAGTGACGAGGTAGATACGCAGTATTTT. Translated: CATSDEVDTQYF.

The rearrangement uses TRBV20-1 and TRBJ1-2, with 7 bases aligning to TRBD1. The CDR3 runs 13 residues. The V segment lost 3 bases and the J segment 4 bases; nucleotides outside the gene matches: 5. Germline-derived CDR1 and CDR2 are DFQATT and SNEGSKA (reference sequence). The CDR3 is CSASGTAPYGYTF. The CDR3 DNA follows: TGCAGTGCTAGTGGGACAGCCCCCTATGGCTACACCTTC.

J is TRBJ2-1 and V is TRBV4-3; TRBD2 agrees at 11 bases. The CDR3 runs 17 residues. V dropped 3 bases and J dropped 4; count of bases not matched to a gene: 8. CDR1 and CDR2 (germline): LGHNA, YSLEER. As DNA, the CDR3 is TGCGCCAGCAGCCACGAGGCCCCTAGCGGGGGGTACAATGAGCAGTTCTTC. This codes for CASSHEAPSGGYNEQFF.

The rearrangement uses TRBV6-6 and TRBJ2-7, with 12 bases lining up with TRBD1. The ends lost 0 bases at V and 6 bases at J; junction bases unmatched: 0. The CDR3 has 14 amino acids. Germline V lookup: CDR1 MNHNY, CDR2 SVGAGI (reference sequence). The CDR3, as DNA: TGTGCCAGCAGTTACTCGGGACAGGGGGCCGAGCAGTACTTC. Its protein product is CASSYSGQGAEQYF.

CDR3 sequence: CASSRSENTEAFF. The CDR3 nucleotides are TGTGCCAGCTCACGATCTGAGAACACTGAAGCTTTCTTT. The chain links TRBV18 to TRBJ1-1; D unresolved. The germline gives CDR1 KGHSH, CDR2 LQKENI. V was trimmed by 4 bases and J by 1 base, leaving 7 bases between them. The CDR3 extends over 13 amino acids. Based on the CDR3 plus reference TRBV18 and TRBJ1-1, the full variable domain is NAGVMQNPRHLVRRRGQEARLRCSPMKGHSHVYWYRQLPEEGLKFMVYLQKENIIDESGMPKERFSAEFPKEGPSILRIQQVVRGDSAAYFCASSRSENTEAFFGQGTRLTVV.

CDR3 DNA sequence: TGTGCCAGCAGCTTGACAGGGTTCTATGGCTACACCTTC. Its protein product is CASSLTGFYGYTF. This chain uses TRBV7-9 with TRBJ1-2, with 7 bases matching TRBD1. Germline trimming cut 3 bases from V and 4 bases from J; bases unmatched to any gene: 2. The CDR3 runs to 13 residues. Per germline, CDR1 SEHNR and CDR2 FQNEAQ (reference sequence). Variable domain in full (rest from reference TRBV7-9 and TRBJ1-2): DTGVSQNPRHKITKRGQNVTFRCDPISEHNRLYWYRQTLGQGPEFLTYFQNEAQLEKSRLLSDRFSAERPKGSFSTLEIQRTEQGDSAMYLCASSLTGFYGYTFGSGTRLTVV.

The J gene is TRBJ1-4, the V gene TRBV2; 9 nucleotides agree with TRBD1. J gave up 5 bases and V 3 bases, and 4 bases lay outside the gene matches. The CDR3 covers 15 residues. In germline, CDR1 is SNHLY, CDR2 FYNNEI. This chain's CDR3 is CASSETGTGNEKLFF. The CDR3 coding sequence is TGTGCCAGCAGTGAGACGGGGACAGGGAATGAAAAACTGTTTTTT.

The rearrangement links TRBV3-1 (or the pseudogene TRBV3-2) to TRBJ2-1; TRBD1 aligns across 8 bases. CDR1 is LGHDT, CDR2 YNNKEL, per germline (reference sequence). The CDR3 runs to 14 residues. Trimming removed 3 bases from V and 14 bases from J; junction bases left unmatched: 12. As DNA, the CDR3 is TGTGCCAGCAGCCAGGCCTCGACAGGGGACCGGGAGTTCTTC. It specifies CASSQASTGDREFF.

The chain carries TRBV6-1 and TRBJ1-5, with D uncertain. V gave up 2 bases and J gave up 9 bases, with 14 bases separating them. The germline V gene encodes CDR1 MNHNS and CDR2 SASEGT. This CDR3 is 14 amino acids long. CDR3 nucleotide sequence: TGTGCCAGCAGTGAAACGACTTCGACGGGGCCCCAGCATTTT. It codes for CASSETTSTGPQHF.

This chain uses TRBV6-2 or TRBV6-3 with TRBJ2-1; TRBD2 might be the D (5 bases). The V end lost 2 bases, the J end lost 2 bases, and 19 bases lay between the germline ends. This CDR3 comprises 18 residues. The germline CDR1 and CDR2 sequences are MNHEY and SVGEGT. CDR3 protein: CASSYNLGPASPYNEQFF. The DNA for the CDR3 is TGTGCCAGCAGTTACAACTTGGGCCCCGCTAGCCCCTACAATGAGCAGTTCTTC.

This rearrangement joins TRBV13 to TRBJ2-1, with D perhaps matching TRBD2 (7 bases). V lost 5 bases to trimming and J lost 0 bases, with 11 bases between them. Per germline, CDR1 PRHDT and CDR2 FYEKMQ (reference sequence). The CDR3 runs 15 residues. The DNA of the CDR3 is TGTGCCAGCAGCAGGGGGGGGATCTCCTACAATGAGCAGTTCTTC. Its translation: CASSRGGISYNEQFF.

The V and J genes are TRBV7-2 and TRBJ1-2; D is unclear. With 0 bases removed from V and 8 bases from J, the gap between germline ends came to 10 bases. CDR3 length: 13 residues. Germline CDR1 and CDR2: SGHTA and FQGNSA. The CDR3 DNA follows: TGTGCCAGCAGCTTAGCGAACTTAGAGGGCTACACCTTC. Amino acids: CASSLANLEGYTF.

The chain employs TRBV7-9 and TRBJ1-5; D unresolved. Germline values: CDR1 SEHNR, CDR2 FQNEAQ (reference sequence). Trimming took 5 bases from V and 7 from J, leaving 15 bases between them. The CDR3 length is 14 residues. The CDR3 reads CASSRPGEGQPQHF. The CDR3 DNA follows: TGTGCCAGCAGCCGGCCCGGGGAAGGGCAGCCCCAGCATTTT.

The V and J genes are TRBV6-5 and TRBJ1-6, with 7 bases matching TRBD1. Trimming took 5 bases from V and 7 from J; bases not matched to a gene: 8. Germline-derived CDR1 and CDR2 are MNHEY and SVGAGI. The CDR3 sequence is 15 residues long. The CDR3 spells CASSPDRAWNSPLHF. The CDR3 coding sequence is TGTGCCAGCAGTCCCGACAGGGCTTGGAATTCACCCCTCCACTTT.

The gene calls are TRBV6-5 and TRBJ2-7, with D unclear. The V end was cut by 6 bases, the J end by 1 base, with 13 bases between. The CDR3 is 14 residues long. Germline values: CDR1 MNHEY, CDR2 SVGAGI. The CDR3 is CASRDGLQSYEQYF. The CDR3 nucleotides are TGTGCCAGCAGGGACGGCCTTCAATCCTACGAGCAGTACTTC.

This clone was picked up one time. V is TRBV19 and J is TRBJ1-4, with a tentative D call TRBD1 (5 bases). V was cut by 4 bases and J by 10 bases, with 13 bases left in between. Germline V gene data show CDR1 as LNHDA and CDR2 as SQIVND (reference sequence). This CDR3 is built from 13 residues. The CDR3 reads CASSKGLFGKLFF. The CDR3 nucleotides are TGTGCCAGTAGTAAGGGACTATTTGGAAAACTGTTTTTT.

V usage is TRBV9 and J usage is TRBJ2-5; 7 bases map to TRBD2. The CDR3 loop spans 14 amino acids. V lost 3 bases to trimming and J lost 5 bases; unmatched junction nucleotides: 7. In germline, CDR1 is SGDLS, CDR2 YYNGEE. CDR3 sequence (DNA): TGTGCCAGCAGCGGAGAGACCGGGGGGGAGACCCAGTACTTC. Protein: CASSGETGGETQYF.

This clone has just one count. The V gene is TRBV6-1, the J gene TRBJ1-5; tentative D call: TRBD1 (6 bases). Germline V gives CDR1 MNHNS, CDR2 SASEGT. V lost 1 base, J lost 4 bases, and 8 bases lay in between. CDR3 length: 14 amino acids. CDR3 DNA sequence: TGTGCCAGCAGTGAAGTGACAGGTAATCAGCCCCAGCATTTT. Translated, it gives CASSEVTGNQPQHF.

The V gene is TRBV11-1, the J gene TRBJ2-1; D is unresolved. Per germline, CDR1 SGHAT and CDR2 FQDESV (reference sequence). Trimming cost V 4 bases and J 7 bases, with 14 bases left between them. This CDR3 region has 14 residues. The CDR3 region has the DNA TGTGCCAGCAGCTCCCAATTTCTCTTAAATGAGCAGTTCTTC. It encodes CASSSQFLLNEQFF.

The chain couples TRBV9 to TRBJ2-2; D is unclear. Trimming cost V 3 bases and J 4 bases, with 4 bases left between them. Germline loops: CDR1 SGDLS, CDR2 YYNGEE. The CDR3 loop spans 12 amino acids. Here the CDR3 DNA reads TGTGCCAGCAGCGAGGCCACCGGGGAGCTGTTTTTT. It codes for CASSEATGELFF.

The chain uses TRBV10-3 and TRBJ1-5; possibly TRBD1 for D (5 bases). Trimming removed 6 bases from V and 1 base from J, with 7 bases in between. CDR3 size: 13 residues. Germline CDR1 reads ENHRY; CDR2 reads SYGVKD. CDR3 protein: CAIRRDSNQPQHF. CDR3 bases: TGTGCCATCAGGAGGGACAGCAATCAGCCCCAGCATTTT.

The CDR3 DNA reads TGTGCCAGTACTGAAGGGGGTGGCAATCAGCCCCAGCATTTT. It translates to CASTEGGGNQPQHF. This chain joins TRBV19 and TRBJ1-5; D perhaps matches TRBD1 (6 bases). CDR3 length: 14 amino acids. Germline-derived CDR1 and CDR2 are LNHDA and SQIVND (reference sequence). The V gene lost 7 bases and the J gene lost 2 bases, with 12 bases spanning the gap.